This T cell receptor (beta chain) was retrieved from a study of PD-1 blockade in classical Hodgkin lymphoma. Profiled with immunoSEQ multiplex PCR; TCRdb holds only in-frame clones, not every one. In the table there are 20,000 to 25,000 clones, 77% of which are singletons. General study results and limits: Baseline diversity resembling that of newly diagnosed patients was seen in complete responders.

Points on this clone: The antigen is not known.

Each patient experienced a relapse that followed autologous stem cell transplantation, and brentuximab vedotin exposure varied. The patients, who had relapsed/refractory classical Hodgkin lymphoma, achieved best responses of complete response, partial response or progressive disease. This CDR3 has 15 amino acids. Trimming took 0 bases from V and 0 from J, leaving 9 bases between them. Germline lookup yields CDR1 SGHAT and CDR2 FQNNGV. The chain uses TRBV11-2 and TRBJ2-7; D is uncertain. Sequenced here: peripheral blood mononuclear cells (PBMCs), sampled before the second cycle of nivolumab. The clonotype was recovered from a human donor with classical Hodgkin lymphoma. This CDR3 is CASSLDPGSSYEQYF. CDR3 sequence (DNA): TGTGCCAGCAGCTTAGATCCTGGCAGCTCCTACGAGCAGTACTTC.